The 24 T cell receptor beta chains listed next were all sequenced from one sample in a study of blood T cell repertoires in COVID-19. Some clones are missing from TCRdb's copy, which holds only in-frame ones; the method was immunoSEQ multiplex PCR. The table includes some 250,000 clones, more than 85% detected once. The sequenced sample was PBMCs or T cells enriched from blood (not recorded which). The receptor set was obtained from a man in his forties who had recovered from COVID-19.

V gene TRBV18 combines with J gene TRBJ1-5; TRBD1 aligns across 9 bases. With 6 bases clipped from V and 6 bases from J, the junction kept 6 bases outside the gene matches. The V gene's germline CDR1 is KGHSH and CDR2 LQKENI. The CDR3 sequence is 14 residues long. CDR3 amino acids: CASSFGQGSQPQHF. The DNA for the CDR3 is TGTGCCAGCTCCTTCGGACAGGGGAGTCAGCCCCAGCATTTT.

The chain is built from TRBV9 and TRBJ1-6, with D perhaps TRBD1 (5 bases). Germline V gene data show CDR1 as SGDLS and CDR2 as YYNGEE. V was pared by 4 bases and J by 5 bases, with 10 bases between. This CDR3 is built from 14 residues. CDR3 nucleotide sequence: TGTGCCAGCAGCTTGGACACGAATAATTCACCCCTCCACTTT. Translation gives CASSLDTNNSPLHF. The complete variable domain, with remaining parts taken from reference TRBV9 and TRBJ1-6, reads DSGVTQTPKHLITATGQRVTLRCSPRSGDLSVYWYQQSLDQGLQFLIQYYNGEERAKGNILERFSAQQFPDLHSELNLSSLELGDSALYFCASSLDTNNSPLHFGNGTRLTVT.

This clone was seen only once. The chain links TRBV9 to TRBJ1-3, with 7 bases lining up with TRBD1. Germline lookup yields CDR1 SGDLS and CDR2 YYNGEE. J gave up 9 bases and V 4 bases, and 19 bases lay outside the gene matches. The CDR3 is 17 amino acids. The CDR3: CASSPNTGTAPTSTIYF. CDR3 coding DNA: TGTGCCAGCAGCCCCAATACCGGGACAGCGCCGACGAGCACCATATATTTT.

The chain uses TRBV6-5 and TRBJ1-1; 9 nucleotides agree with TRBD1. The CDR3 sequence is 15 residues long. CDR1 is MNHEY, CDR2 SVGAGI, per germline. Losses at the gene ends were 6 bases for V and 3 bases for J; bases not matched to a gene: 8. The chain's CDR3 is CASSMTGGSDTEAFF. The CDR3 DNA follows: TGTGCCAGCAGCATGACAGGGGGATCGGACACTGAAGCTTTCTTT.

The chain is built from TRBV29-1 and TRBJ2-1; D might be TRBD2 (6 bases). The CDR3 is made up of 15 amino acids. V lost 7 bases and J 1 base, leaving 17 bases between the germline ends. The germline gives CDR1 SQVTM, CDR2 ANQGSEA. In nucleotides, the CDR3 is TGCAGCGCTCCCCAGGGAGGTAGGTCCTACAATGAGCAGTTCTTC. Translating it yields CSAPQGGRSYNEQFF.

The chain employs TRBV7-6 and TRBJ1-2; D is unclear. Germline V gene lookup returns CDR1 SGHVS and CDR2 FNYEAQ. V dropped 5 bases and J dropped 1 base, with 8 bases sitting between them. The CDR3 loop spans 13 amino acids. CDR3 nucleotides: TGTGCCAGCAGCCGTAATTTTAACTATGGCTACACCTTC. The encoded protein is CASSRNFNYGYTF.

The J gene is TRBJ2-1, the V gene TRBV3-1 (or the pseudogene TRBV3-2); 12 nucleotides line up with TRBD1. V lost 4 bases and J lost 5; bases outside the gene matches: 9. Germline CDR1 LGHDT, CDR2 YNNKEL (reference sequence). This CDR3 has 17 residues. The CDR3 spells CASSLHGTGGRDNEQFF. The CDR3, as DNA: TGTGCCAGCAGCCTTCACGGGACAGGGGGCAGGGACAATGAGCAGTTCTTC.

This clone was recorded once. The CDR3 sequence: CASSLAASGLGGYTF. The CDR3 DNA reads TGTGCCAGCAGCTTAGCGGCGTCAGGGTTGGGCGGCTACACCTTC. J is TRBJ1-2 and V is TRBV11-2; perhaps TRBD1 as D (5 bases). The germline CDR1 and CDR2 sequences are SGHAT and FQNNGV. The CDR3 consists of 15 residues. Deletions cut 1 base from V and 8 bases from J, with 17 bases between.

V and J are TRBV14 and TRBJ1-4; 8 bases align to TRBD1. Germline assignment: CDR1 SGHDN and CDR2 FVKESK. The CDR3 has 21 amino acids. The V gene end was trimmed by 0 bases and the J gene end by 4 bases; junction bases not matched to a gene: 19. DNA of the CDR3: TGTGCCAGCAGCCAAGACCTCCTAAAAGGCATAATCAGGGGGCGTAATGAAAAACTGTTTTTT. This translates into CASSQDLLKGIIRGRNEKLFF.

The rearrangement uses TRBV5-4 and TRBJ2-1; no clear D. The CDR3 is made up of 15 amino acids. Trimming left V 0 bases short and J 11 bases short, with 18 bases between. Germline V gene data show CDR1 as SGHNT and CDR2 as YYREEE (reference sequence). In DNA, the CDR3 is TGTGCCAGCAGCTTGGCCAGCGACCCTAGGTGGAAGCAGTTCTTC. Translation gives CASSLASDPRWKQFF.

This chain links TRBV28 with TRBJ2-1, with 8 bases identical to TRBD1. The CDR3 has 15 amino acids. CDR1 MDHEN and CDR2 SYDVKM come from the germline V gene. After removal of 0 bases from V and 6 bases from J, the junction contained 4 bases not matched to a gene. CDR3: CASSLWTGVGNEQFF. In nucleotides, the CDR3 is TGTGCCAGCAGTTTATGGACAGGGGTTGGCAATGAGCAGTTCTTC.

CDR3 bases: TGCGCCAGCGGTGGGACTCAGGACGCTCTATACAATGAGCAGTTCTTC. Its translation is CASGGTQDALYNEQFF. The chain links TRBV5-1 to TRBJ2-1; D might be TRBD2 (6 bases). CDR1 and CDR2 (germline): SGHRS, YFSETQ. The CDR3 consists of 16 residues. V was clipped by 7 bases and J by 4 bases, with 21 bases between them. Supplemented by reference TRBV5-1 and TRBJ2-1, the full variable domain reads KAGVTQTPRYLIKTRGQQVTLSCSPISGHRSVSWYQQTPGQGLQFLFEYFSETQRNKGNFPGRFSGRQFSNSRSEMNVSTLELGDSALYLCASGGTQDALYNEQFFGPGTRLTVL.

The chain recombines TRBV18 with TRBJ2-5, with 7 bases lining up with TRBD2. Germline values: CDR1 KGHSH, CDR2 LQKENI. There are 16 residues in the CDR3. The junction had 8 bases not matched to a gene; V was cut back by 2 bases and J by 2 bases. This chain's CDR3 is CASSPLSGAGQETQYF. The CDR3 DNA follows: TGTGCCAGCTCACCATTGAGCGGGGCGGGGCAAGAGACCCAGTACTTC.

The CDR3, as DNA: TGTGCCAGCAGTTTCGGACAAGAGTACGAGCAGTACTTC. Protein sequence: CASSFGQEYEQYF. J is TRBJ2-7 and V is TRBV6-2 or TRBV6-3; D might be TRBD1 (5 bases). The germline V gene encodes CDR1 MNHEY and CDR2 SVGEGT. The germline V and J ends were trimmed by 4 bases and 4 bases, with 11 bases remaining between them. The CDR3 consists of 13 residues.

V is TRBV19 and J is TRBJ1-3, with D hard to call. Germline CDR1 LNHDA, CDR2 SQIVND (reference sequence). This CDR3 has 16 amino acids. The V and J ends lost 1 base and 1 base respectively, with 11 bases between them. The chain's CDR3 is CASSIVYRESGNTIYF. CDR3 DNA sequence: TGTGCCAGTAGTATAGTTTACAGAGAGTCTGGAAACACCATATATTTT.

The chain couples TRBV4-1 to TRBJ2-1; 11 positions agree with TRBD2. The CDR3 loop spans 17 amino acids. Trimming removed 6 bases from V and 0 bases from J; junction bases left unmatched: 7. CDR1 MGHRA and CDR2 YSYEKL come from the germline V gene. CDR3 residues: CASRPLAGGISYNEQFF. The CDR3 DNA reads TGCGCCAGCAGACCTTTAGCGGGAGGGATCTCCTACAATGAGCAGTTCTTC.

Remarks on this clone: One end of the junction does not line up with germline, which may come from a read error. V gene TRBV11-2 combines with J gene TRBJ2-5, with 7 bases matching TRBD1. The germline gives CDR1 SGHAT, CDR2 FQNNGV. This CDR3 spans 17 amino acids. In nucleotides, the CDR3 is TGTGCCAGCAGCTTATCTAACTGGGGACAGCCCCAAGTGACCCAGTACTTC. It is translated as CASSLSNWGQPQVTQYF.

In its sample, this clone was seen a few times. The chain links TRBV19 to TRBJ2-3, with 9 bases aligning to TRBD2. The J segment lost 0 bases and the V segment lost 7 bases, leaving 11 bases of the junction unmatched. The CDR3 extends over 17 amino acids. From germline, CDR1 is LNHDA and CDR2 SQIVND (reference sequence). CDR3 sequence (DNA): TGTGCCAGTATGAGAGCGGGGGGCCCTAAAAGCACAGATACGCAGTATTTT. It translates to CASMRAGGPKSTDTQYF. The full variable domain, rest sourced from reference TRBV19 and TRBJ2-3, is DGGITQSPKYLFRKEGQNVTLSCEQNLNHDAMYWYRQDPGQGLRLIYYSQIVNDFQKGDIAEGYSVSREKKESFPLTVTSAQKNPTAFYLCASMRAGGPKSTDTQYFGPGTRLTVL.

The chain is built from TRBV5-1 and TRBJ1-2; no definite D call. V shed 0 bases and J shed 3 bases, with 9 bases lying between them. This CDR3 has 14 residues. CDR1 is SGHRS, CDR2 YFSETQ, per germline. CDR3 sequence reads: CASSLADTYYGYTF. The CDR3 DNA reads TGCGCCAGCAGCTTGGCCGACACTTACTATGGCTACACCTTC.

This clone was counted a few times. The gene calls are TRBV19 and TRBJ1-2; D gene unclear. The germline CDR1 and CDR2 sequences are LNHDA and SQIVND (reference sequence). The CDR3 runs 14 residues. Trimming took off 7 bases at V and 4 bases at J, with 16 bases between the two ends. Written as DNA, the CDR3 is TGTGCCAGTACCGTGTCCCCGGAGGTCTATGGCTACACCTTC. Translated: CASTVSPEVYGYTF.

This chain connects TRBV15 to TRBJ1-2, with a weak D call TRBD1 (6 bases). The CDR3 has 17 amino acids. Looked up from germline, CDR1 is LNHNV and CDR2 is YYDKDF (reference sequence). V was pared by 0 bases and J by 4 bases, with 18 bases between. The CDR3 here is CATSREAVRGISYGYTF. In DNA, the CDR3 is TGTGCCACCAGCAGAGAAGCCGTGAGGGGGATCTCCTATGGCTACACCTTC.

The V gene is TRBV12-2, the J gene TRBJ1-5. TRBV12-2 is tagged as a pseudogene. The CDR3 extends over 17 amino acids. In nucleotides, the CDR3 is TGTGCAAGTCGCTTCTCTGATACGGGAAATAGCAATCAGCCCCAGCATTTT. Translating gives CASRFSDTGNSNQPQHF.

CDR3 loop: CASSVEGASLYNEQFF. The CDR3 nucleotides are TGTGCCAGCAGCGTAGAGGGGGCAAGCTTGTACAATGAGCAGTTCTTC. The chain is built from TRBV9 and TRBJ2-1; 7 bases line up with TRBD1. V shed 0 bases and J 4 bases; nucleotides not matched to a gene: 7. This CDR3 spans 16 amino acids. Germline lookup yields CDR1 SGDLS and CDR2 YYNGEE.

CDR3 residues: CASSLAGQGPVAFF. CDR3 sequence (DNA): TGTGCCAGCAGCTTAGCCGGACAGGGGCCCGTAGCTTTCTTT. This sequence joins TRBV7-2 and TRBJ1-1; 9 bases agree with TRBD1. Unmatched junction bases numbered 6, after V lost 0 bases and J lost 10 bases. The CDR3 extends over 14 amino acids. Germline V gene lookup returns CDR1 SGHTA and CDR2 FQGNSA. Looking up the rest from reference TRBV7-2 and TRBJ1-1 gives the full variable domain: GAGVSQSPSNKVTEKGKDVELRCDPISGHTALYWYRQSLGQGLEFLIYFQGNSAPDKSGLPSDRFSAERTGGSVSTLTIQRTQQEDSAVYLCASSLAGQGPVAFFGQGTRLTVV.